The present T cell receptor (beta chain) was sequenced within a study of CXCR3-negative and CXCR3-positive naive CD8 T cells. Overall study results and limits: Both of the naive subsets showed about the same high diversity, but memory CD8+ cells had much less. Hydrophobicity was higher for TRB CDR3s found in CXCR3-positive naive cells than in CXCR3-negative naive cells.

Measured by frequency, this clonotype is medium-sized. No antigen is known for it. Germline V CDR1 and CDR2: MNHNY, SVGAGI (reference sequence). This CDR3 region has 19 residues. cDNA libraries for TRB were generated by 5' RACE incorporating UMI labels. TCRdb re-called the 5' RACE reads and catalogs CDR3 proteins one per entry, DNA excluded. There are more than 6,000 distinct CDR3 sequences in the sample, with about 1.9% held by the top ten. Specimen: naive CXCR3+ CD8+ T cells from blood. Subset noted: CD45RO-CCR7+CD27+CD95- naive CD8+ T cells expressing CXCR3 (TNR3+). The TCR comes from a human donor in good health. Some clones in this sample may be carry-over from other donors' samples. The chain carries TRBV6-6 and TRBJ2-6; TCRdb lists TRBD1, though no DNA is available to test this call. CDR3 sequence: CASSSLGAGVGPGANVLTF.